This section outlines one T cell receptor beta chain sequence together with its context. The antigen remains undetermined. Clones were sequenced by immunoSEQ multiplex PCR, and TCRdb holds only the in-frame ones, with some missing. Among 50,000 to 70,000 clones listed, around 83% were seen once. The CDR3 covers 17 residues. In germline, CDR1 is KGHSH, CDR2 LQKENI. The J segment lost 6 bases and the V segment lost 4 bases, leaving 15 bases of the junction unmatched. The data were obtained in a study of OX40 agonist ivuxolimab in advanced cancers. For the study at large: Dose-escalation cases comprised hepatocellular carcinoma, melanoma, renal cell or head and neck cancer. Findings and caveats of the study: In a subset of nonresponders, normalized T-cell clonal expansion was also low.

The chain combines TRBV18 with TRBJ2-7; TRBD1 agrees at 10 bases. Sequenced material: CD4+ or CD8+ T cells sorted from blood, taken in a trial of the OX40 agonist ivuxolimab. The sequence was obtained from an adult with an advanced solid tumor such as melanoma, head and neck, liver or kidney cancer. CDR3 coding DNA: TGTGCCAGCTCACAAGAAAAGCGACAGGGGGCGATGGGCGAGCAGTACTTC. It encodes CASSQEKRQGAMGEQYF.